The 2 T cell receptor beta chains below were found in one sample sequenced in a study of Ad26.COV2.S vaccination and SARS-CoV-2 variants. Profiled with immunoSEQ multiplex PCR; TCRdb holds only in-frame clones, not every one. Of roughly 680,000 clones in the sample, about 89% were seen once. As to treatment: around 19 received Ad26.COV2.S at low or high dose, single or two shots; roughly five received placebo; per-sample allocation not given. All samples were drawn on day 63, counting from the first vaccine or placebo injection. This specimen consisted of peripheral blood, obtained in a trial of Ad26.COV2.S vaccine versus placebo. The receptors here all came from a person aged 18-65 years who received the Ad26.COV2.S COVID-19 vaccine or a placebo.

The rearrangement links TRBV11-2 to TRBJ1-6; tentative D call: TRBD1 (6 bases). V was clipped by 7 bases and J by 6 bases, with 19 bases between them. Germline-derived CDR1 and CDR2 are SGHAT and FQNNGV. This CDR3 is built from 16 residues. The CDR3 DNA sequence: TGTGCCAGCACCTTCCGGGTAACAGGGATTAATTCACCCCTCCACTTT. Residues: CASTFRVTGINSPLHF.

V usage is TRBV6-5 and J usage is TRBJ2-3, with D perhaps TRBD1 or TRBD2 (5 bases each). Germline loops: CDR1 MNHEY, CDR2 SVGAGI. Trimming stripped 6 bases from V and 3 bases from J, with 16 bases between. This CDR3 has 15 amino acids. The CDR3 loop is CASRAFGDGTDTQYF. CDR3 bases: TGTGCCAGCAGGGCCTTTGGGGACGGGACAGATACGCAGTATTTT.